The 27 T cell receptor beta chains in this list originate from one sample, sequenced in a study of blood T cells in healthy people across ages. It was with a sample-barcoded 5' primer and a J-beta primer mix that a second PCR of roughly 6 to 12 cycles was run. TCRdb reanalysed the 5' RACE reads using MiXCR and keeps one entry per CDR3 protein. The repertoire holds 1.5 million to 2 million distinct CDR3 sequences, around half seen once, with 2% to 2.5% in the top ten. Sequenced material: blood. The receptor set was obtained from a middle-aged woman in good health.

This chain connects TRBV6-5 to TRBJ2-5, with 9 bases lining up with TRBD1. V was clipped by 6 bases and J by 5 bases; unmatched bases: 4. The germline gives CDR1 MNHEY, CDR2 SVGAGI. The CDR3 contains 13 residues. The CDR3 region has the DNA TGTGCCAGCAGGGACAGGGGTTGGGAGACCCAGTACTTC. Encoded protein: CASRDRGWETQYF.

This clonotype was recorded a few times. J is TRBJ2-5 and V is TRBV10-3; 9 positions agree with TRBD2. This CDR3 is built from 16 residues. V lost 5 bases, J lost 5 bases, and 12 bases stayed unmatched. Per the germline V gene, CDR1 is ENHRY and CDR2 is SYGVKD. The CDR3 DNA reads as TGTGCCATCAGTCCAGGGACGTCGCTAGCGGGGGAGACCCAGTACTTC. Amino acid sequence: CAISPGTSLAGETQYF.

V and J are TRBV20-1 and TRBJ2-1, with 8 bases matching TRBD2. The CDR3 totals 16 residues. The V segment lost 6 bases and the J segment 8 bases; nucleotides outside the gene matches: 18. In germline, CDR1 is DFQATT, CDR2 SNEGSKA (reference sequence). The CDR3 is CSARVSGTRRGDEQFF. The CDR3 DNA is TGCAGTGCGCGGGTTAGCGGGACCCGGAGGGGGGATGAGCAGTTCTTC.

This clonotype turned up a few times. This chain joins TRBV20-1 and TRBJ2-5; perhaps D is TRBD1 or TRBD2 (6 bases each). The germline CDR1 and CDR2 sequences are DFQATT and SNEGSKA (reference sequence). The CDR3 consists of 15 residues. The V and J ends lost 7 bases and 2 bases respectively, with 20 bases between them. The CDR3 DNA sequence: TGCAGTGTCATTAGGGGGGCTGGAGGGCAAGAGACCCAGTACTTC. It encodes CSVIRGAGGQETQYF.

This clonotype showed up just a few times. The V and J genes are TRBV7-2 and TRBJ2-3; D assignment may be TRBD1 or TRBD2 (5 bases each). The germline V and J ends were trimmed by 4 bases and 4 bases, with 15 bases remaining between them. There are 15 residues in the CDR3. Per germline, CDR1 SGHTA and CDR2 FQGNSA. CDR3 protein: CASSSWGTEADTQYF. DNA of the CDR3: TGTGCCAGCAGCTCATGGGGGACCGAGGCAGATACGCAGTATTTT.

The chain uses TRBV29-1 and TRBJ2-5; possibly TRBD1 for D (6 bases). The ends were cut back, 1 base at V and 6 bases at J, with 12 bases in the middle. CDR1 and CDR2 (germline): SQVTM, ANQGSEA. CDR3 length: 13 amino acids. The CDR3 DNA reads TGCAGCGTTGAAGGGGGTGGGACAAAGACCCAGTACTTC. Its protein product is CSVEGGGTKTQYF.

The V gene is TRBV15, the J gene TRBJ2-1; 8 bases are shared with TRBD1. V was clipped by 5 bases and J by 3 bases; unmatched bases: 9. Looked up from germline, CDR1 is LNHNV and CDR2 is YYDKDF (reference sequence). The CDR3 contains 16 residues. CDR3 bases: TGTGCCACCAGCGTCCAGGGGGCGAGTAGCTACAATGAGCAGTTCTTC. It is translated as CATSVQGASSYNEQFF.

This chain links TRBV27 with TRBJ2-7, with D uncertain. This CDR3 has 13 amino acids. Germline CDR1 and CDR2: MNHEY and SMNVEV (reference sequence). Trimming pared 6 bases from V and 7 bases from J, leaving 16 bases between. The CDR3 protein is CASSSEGLWEQYF. The CDR3 nucleotides are TGTGCCAGCAGCAGTGAAGGGTTGTGGGAGCAGTACTTC.

The V gene is TRBV5-6, the J gene TRBJ2-4; 10 bases line up with TRBD1. Germline loops: CDR1 SGHDT, CDR2 YYEEEE. After removal of 2 bases from V and 8 bases from J, the junction contained 1 base not matched to a gene. There are 13 residues in the CDR3. The chain's CDR3 is CASSLGTGDIQYF. For the CDR3, the DNA is TGTGCCAGCAGCTTAGGGACAGGGGACATTCAGTACTTC. Full variable domain (outside the CDR3, taken from reference TRBV5-6 and TRBJ2-4): DAGVTQSPTHLIKTRGQQVTLRCSPKSGHDTVSWYQQALGQGPQFIFQYYEEEERQRGNFPDRFSGHQFPNYSSELNVNALLLGDSALYLCASSLGTGDIQYFGAGTRLSVL.

This clonotype was observed a single time. The V and J genes are TRBV28 and TRBJ2-6, with 7 nucleotides matching TRBD2. The CDR3 has 16 residues. The V gene's germline CDR1 is MDHEN and CDR2 SYDVKM. V dropped 3 bases and J dropped 0; count of bases not matched to a gene: 2. DNA for the CDR3: TGTGCCAGCAGTTTTTTAGCGGGCTCTGGGGCCAACGTCCTGACTTTC. This translates into CASSFLAGSGANVLTF.

This clonotype was counted a few times. The genes are TRBV6-5 and TRBJ2-3, with 8 bases fitting TRBD2. CDR3 length equals 17 residues. V lost 4 bases and J lost 6; bases outside the gene matches: 15. CDR1 and CDR2 (germline): MNHEY, SVGAGI. CDR3 bases: TGTGCCAGCAGTTCTCCGGGGCCTAGCGGGTTCATGGATACGCAGTATTTT. Encoded protein: CASSSPGPSGFMDTQYF.

The rearrangement uses TRBV4-1 and TRBJ2-6; D gene ambiguous. The CDR3 totals 13 residues. Trimming cost V 5 bases and J 3 bases, with 5 bases left between them. Germline CDR1 MGHRA, CDR2 YSYEKL. DNA for the CDR3: TGCGCCAGCAGCAAGGGTGGGGCCAACGTCCTGACTTTC. This codes for CASSKGGANVLTF.

The rearrangement uses TRBV27 and TRBJ2-7; D may correspond to TRBD1 or TRBD2 (5 bases each). V gave up 8 bases and J gave up 4 bases, with 21 bases separating them. This CDR3 has 15 amino acids. Germline V lookup: CDR1 MNHEY, CDR2 SMNVEV (reference sequence). CDR3 in DNA: TGTGCCAGCCGCCTATTAGGGGAGATGAGGTACGAGCAGTACTTC. Encoded protein: CASRLLGEMRYEQYF.

This clonotype was counted only a few times. This sequence joins TRBV20-1 and TRBJ2-1; D uncertain. Trimming took 6 bases from V and 6 from J, leaving 18 bases between them. The CDR3 consists of 14 residues. CDR1 and CDR2 (germline): DFQATT, SNEGSKA (reference sequence). The CDR3 region is CSAPPPIAGNEQFF. The CDR3, as DNA: TGCAGTGCCCCCCCTCCAATAGCAGGCAATGAGCAGTTCTTC.

The chain recombines TRBV6-2 or TRBV6-3 with TRBJ2-7; D may match TRBD1 or TRBD2 (5 bases each). The CDR3 is made up of 14 amino acids. V was cut by 1 base and J by 4 bases, with 11 bases left in between. Germline CDR1 reads MNHEY; CDR2 reads SVGEGT. The CDR3 spells CASSYYQGAYEQYF. The CDR3 DNA reads as TGTGCCAGCAGTTACTACCAGGGAGCGTACGAGCAGTACTTC.

The V call is TRBV10-3, the J call TRBJ2-3; a weak D match, TRBD2 (5 bases). The V gene's germline CDR1 is ENHRY and CDR2 SYGVKD. The CDR3 runs to 12 residues. V was cut by 10 bases and J by 6 bases, with 14 bases left in between. The DNA of the CDR3 is TGTGCCACCAGAGGGTCTCTTGATACGCAGTATTTT. Translating gives CATRGSLDTQYF.

V usage is TRBV7-8 and J usage is TRBJ1-6; D ambiguous. The CDR3 has 14 residues. Trimming removed 0 bases at V and 9 bases at J, with 9 bases between. Germline V gene lookup returns CDR1 SGHVS and CDR2 FQNEAQ. CDR3 region: CASSLAGNLSPLHF. Here the CDR3 DNA reads TGTGCCAGCAGCTTAGCAGGGAACCTTTCACCCCTCCACTTT.

Only a few counts were recorded for this clonotype. V is TRBV29-1 and J is TRBJ2-7; maybe TRBD2 (7 bases). Germline V gene data show CDR1 as SQVTM and CDR2 as ANQGSEA. V gave up 4 bases and J gave up 6 bases, with 19 bases separating them. The CDR3 extends over 14 amino acids. The CDR3 region has the DNA TGCAGCGTTGCGTTGTTCGGGGGGCCACCCGAGCAGTACTTC. It codes for CSVALFGGPPEQYF.

This clonotype was detected a few times. This chain links TRBV4-3 with TRBJ2-5; maybe TRBD2 (5 bases). Trimming left V 0 bases short and J 4 bases short, with 12 bases between. The CDR3 spans 15 residues. CDR1 and CDR2 from the germline V gene are LGHNA and YSLEER. In nucleotides, the CDR3 is TGCGCCAGCAGCCAAGATGGACGGACTCGAGAGACCCAGTACTTC. The encoded protein is CASSQDGRTRETQYF.

This clonotype was counted between two and nine times. The chain is built from TRBV12-3 or TRBV12-4 and TRBJ1-1, with 8 bases lining up with TRBD1. The CDR3 sequence is 15 residues long. V lost 6 bases to trimming and J lost 0 bases; unmatched junction nucleotides: 6. Written as DNA, the CDR3 is TGTGCCAGCAGGTACCGGGACAGGCTGAACACTGAAGCTTTCTTT. It translates to CASRYRDRLNTEAFF.

This chain connects TRBV28 to TRBJ2-1; D is unclear. Germline-derived CDR1 and CDR2 are MDHEN and SYDVKM. V lost 6 bases to trimming and J lost 6 bases, with 18 bases between them. The CDR3 is made up of 15 amino acids. CDR3 DNA sequence: TGTGCCAGCAGCCGACCTGTAGTGGTGCGCAATGAGCAGTTCTTC. Translated, it gives CASSRPVVVRNEQFF.

The chain has TRBV7-2 and TRBJ2-7; D unclear. The CDR3 covers 15 residues. V gave up 5 bases and J gave up 0 bases, with 14 bases separating them. CDR1 is SGHTA and CDR2 is FQGNSA in the germline V gene. This CDR3 reads CASSGRTATSYEQYF. As DNA, the CDR3 is TGTGCCAGCAGCGGAAGGACCGCTACCTCCTACGAGCAGTACTTC.

Only a few counts were recorded for this clonotype. The CDR3 sequence: CASSLSMNTEAFF. DNA of the CDR3: TGTGCCAGCAGTCTAAGCATGAACACTGAAGCTTTCTTT. This chain uses TRBV7-3 with TRBJ1-1, with unresolved D. Germline V gene sequence: CDR1 SGHTA, CDR2 FQGTGA. The CDR3 loop spans 13 amino acids. Trimming removed 6 bases at V and 0 bases at J, with 8 bases between. The full variable domain, completed using reference TRBV7-3 and TRBJ1-1, is GAGVSQTPSNKVTEKGKYVELRCDPISGHTALYWYRQSLGQGPEFLIYFQGTGAADDSGLPNDRFFAVRPEGSVSTLKIQRTERGDSAVYLCASSLSMNTEAFFGQGTRLTVV.

The chain employs TRBV20-1 and TRBJ2-5; D possibly matches TRBD1 or TRBD2 (5 bases each). The V gene lost 2 bases and the J gene lost 5 bases, with 12 bases spanning the gap. CDR1 is DFQATT, CDR2 SNEGSKA, per germline (reference sequence). This CDR3 has 13 amino acids. For the CDR3, the DNA is TGCAGTGCTAGATCGGAGTGGGGGGAGACCCAGTACTTC. This codes for CSARSEWGETQYF.

The chain has TRBV6-5 and TRBJ2-5; TRBD1 agrees at 11 bases. CDR3 length: 17 residues. V shed 6 bases and J 4 bases; nucleotides not matched to a gene: 13. CDR1 and CDR2 (germline): MNHEY, SVGAGI. CDR3 DNA: TGTGCCAGCAGCTTCCTCCTTGGACAGGGGGCGAGAGAGACCCAGTACTTC. Translation gives CASSFLLGQGARETQYF.

This clonotype was counted a few times. The chain is built from TRBV5-1 and TRBJ2-7, with D perhaps matching TRBD1 (5 bases). V lost 2 bases and J 0 bases, leaving 9 bases between the germline ends. Germline CDR1 reads SGHRS; CDR2 reads YFSETQ. The length of the CDR3 is 14 residues. The chain's CDR3 is CASSFRTSSYEQYF. The CDR3, as DNA: TGCGCCAGCAGCTTCCGGACATCCTCCTACGAGCAGTACTTC. The complete variable domain, with remaining parts taken from reference TRBV5-1 and TRBJ2-7, reads KAGVTQTPRYLIKTRGQQVTLSCSPISGHRSVSWYQQTPGQGLQFLFEYFSETQRNKGNFPGRFSGRQFSNSRSEMNVSTLELGDSALYLCASSFRTSSYEQYFGPGTRLTVT.

The J gene is TRBJ1-4, the V gene TRBV7-6; D unclear. The CDR3 is 13 residues long. Germline V lookup: CDR1 SGHVS, CDR2 FNYEAQ. Trimming pared 4 bases from V and 6 bases from J, leaving 9 bases between. The CDR3 DNA reads TGTGCCAGCAGCTCCGCCACGGATGAAAAACTGTTTTTT. It encodes CASSSATDEKLFF.